A selection of T cell receptor beta chains follows, all from one sample in a study of CD8 T cells in ankylosing spondylitis. TCRdb fed the 5' RACE reads into MiXCR, producing one record per CDR3 protein. Of about 240,000 distinct CDR3 sequences detected, 9.5% to 12% appear once; the ten largest clones hold roughly 6.8%. The specimen sequenced was blood, either unsorted or a sorted T cell fraction (not recorded which). All receptors derive from a male donor with ankylosing spondylitis or in good health (not recorded which). The CDR3 runs from the conserved cysteine through the conserved F or W. A D gene is named only where the DNA matches it firmly. Clone size is stated in some rows and not others, as once, few, many or a class when expanded.

size,J,D,V,DNA,CDR3
many,TRBJ2-5,TRBD2,TRBV10-3,TGTGCCATCAGCGGGACTAGCGGGGGGGAGACCCAGTACTTC,CAISGTSGGETQYF
many,TRBJ1-4,NA,TRBV5-5,TGTGCCAGCAGCTTATTCGGGCCTCACTCAGAAAAACTGTTTTTT,CASSLFGPHSEKLFF
NA,TRBJ2-7,NA,TRBV7-8,TGTGCCAGCAGCCGACTCCGGGGGAGGACCGGCGCGCAGTACTTC,CASSRLRGRTGAQYF
few,TRBJ2-3,NA,TRBV7-2,TGTGCCAGCAGCTTAGGGGCGGGATCCCCCACAGATACGCAGTATTTT,CASSLGAGSPTDTQYF
many,TRBJ1-2,NA,TRBV7-8,TGTGCCAGCAGCACGGGGGAGACGGTTTATGGCTACACCTTC,CASSTGETVYGYTF
many,TRBJ2-7,TRBD2,TRBV5-1,TGCGCCAGCAGCTTGGCCCGACTAGCCATATACTACGAGCAGTACTTC,CASSLARLAIYYEQYF
many,TRBJ2-2,NA,TRBV7-3,TGTGCCAGCAGCTTAAACAGAAACACCGGGGAGCTGTTTTTT,CASSLNRNTGELFF
few,TRBJ2-3,NA,TRBV11-2,TGTGCCAGCAGCTTCACTCGCAAACCTAGCACAGATACGCAGTATTTT,CASSFTRKPSTDTQYF
NA,TRBJ2-5,TRBD2,TRBV10-3,TGTGCCTCAAAGCGGGGACTAAAAGGGCAGGGTCAAGAGACCCAGTACTTC,CASKRGLKGQGQETQYF
many,TRBJ2-5,NA,TRBV12-3/TRBV12-4,TGTGCCAGCAGTGAGAGTAGGGTTCGGGAGACCCAGTACTTC,CASSESRVRETQYF
NA,TRBJ2-3,NA,TRBV11-2,TGTGCCAGCAGCTTAGGATCGGCCGCAGATACGCAGTATTTT,CASSLGSAADTQYF